Sequencing of this TCR beta chain was carried out in a study of blood T cells in healthy people across ages (dated by TCRdb to between 2014 and 2017). Context from the whole study: Template switching captured roughly one uniquely barcoded TCR beta cDNA molecule per two T cells in model experiments. Age-related changes in TCR beta repertoire diversity were measured in the study by deep sequencing normalized with unique cDNA molecular identifiers. The donors were split into four age groups: young (average roughly 15 years), middle-aged (about 40), aged (62) and long-lived (roughly 77). To avoid experimental bias, donors of different ages were distributed randomly across sequencing lanes. The study analyzed two additional independent replicas of 1 million unique cDNA reads from the same blood draw for two donors, one aged 18 to 30 and one aged 80 or older.

This clonotype came up once. Its antigen target is currently unknown. Base qualities are missing; no much larger clone stands one base away. Paper-wide results and their limitations: Observed TCR beta diversity per million T cells fell roughly linearly with age, and a significant reduction was already apparent by age roughly 41. Compared with the aged group, the long-lived group had more naive CD4+ T cells, fewer expanded clones and increased TCR diversity, suggesting age selection. Estimates of total diversity based on one million sequenced T cells were considered lower bounds and underestimates. Because the CMV infection status of the donors was unknown, age-related changes in expanded clonotypes may potentially have been confounded. Conclusive comparison of naive and antigen-experienced compartments was prevented by the profiling of bulk unsorted PBMCs. The percentage of naive T cells measured by flow cytometry correlated strongly with observed TCR beta diversity.

The 39 donors, aged about 6 to 95 years, were systemically healthy Caucasian individuals from Russia. Each donor gave ten milliliters of peripheral blood, drawn into EDTA-treated Vacutainer tubes. Ficoll-Paque density-gradient centrifugation was used to isolate PBMCs, with at least 6 million obtained per sample. Trizol reagent was used to extract total RNA from the PBMCs, yielding at least 5 micrograms per sample. For every donor, an aliquot of PBMCs went through flow cytometry to measure the percentages of naive CD45RAhigh/CD27high T cells. The library was prepared using 5' RACE. Sequencing was performed on an Illumina HiSeq 2500. A second roughly 6 to 12 cycle PCR used a sample-barcoded 5' primer and a J-beta primer mix. A template-switch 5' adaptor carrying 12 random nucleotides introduced a unique molecular identifier onto each TCR beta cDNA molecule. Each sample yielded at least 2.5 million CDR3-containing paired-end reads. All of the RNA was converted into first-strand cDNA using the Mint cDNA synthesis kit, with a TRBC-specific oligonucleotide serving as the primer. All cDNA was treated with uracil-DNA glycosylase and then went through a first 18-cycle PCR with the universal primers M1SS and BC2_uni_R. The paper's data handling went like this. Normalization of each sample was performed by random selection of 1 million high-quality reads, each carrying a distinct molecular identifier. Instead of being binned into consensus sequences, reads with shared molecular identifiers were discarded. MiTCR, run with a Q25 quality threshold and the strictest error-elimination algorithm, handled CDR3 identification, clonotype clustering and error correction. A nonparametric unseen species model using Euler transformation provided a lower-bound estimate of total TCR beta diversity. Using fastp at Q25 and MiXCR, TCRdb reprocessed the public reads and kept productive beta chains. All rows with the same CDR3 protein become a single entry with the most common DNA and genes. TCRdb, not the authors, supplied the V and J calls. This sample lists approximately 1,000,000 distinct CDR3 sequences; under 40% were detected once. Roughly 13% of the sample goes to the ten largest clones.

The junction shows trimming of 7 bases on V and 3 bases on J, plus 16 bases between the germline ends. The germline V gene sets CDR1 to SNHLY and CDR2 to FYNNEI. Inclusive of the bounding cysteine and phenylalanine, the CDR3 is 14 residues long. Just the 42-base CDR3 DNA is kept, in frame starting at base 1. The chain couples TRBV2 to TRBJ2-7; 6 matching bases give a weak D call of TRBD2. The TCR originated in a man younger than 35 in good health. Input material: blood. The CDR3 is CASTRDGLNYEQYF. The DNA sequence follows: TGTGCCAGCACGAGAGACGGACTAAACTACGAGCAGTACTTC.